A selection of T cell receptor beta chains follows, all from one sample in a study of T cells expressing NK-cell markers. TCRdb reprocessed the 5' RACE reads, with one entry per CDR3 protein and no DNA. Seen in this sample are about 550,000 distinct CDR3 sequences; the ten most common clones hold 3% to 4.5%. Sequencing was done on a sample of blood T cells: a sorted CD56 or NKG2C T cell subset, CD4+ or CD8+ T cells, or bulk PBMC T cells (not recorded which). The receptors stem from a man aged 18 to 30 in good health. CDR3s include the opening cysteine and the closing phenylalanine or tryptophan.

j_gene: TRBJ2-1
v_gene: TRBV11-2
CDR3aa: CASSLGGGSSGYNEQFF

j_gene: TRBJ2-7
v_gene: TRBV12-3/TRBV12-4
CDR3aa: CASSKRSRDYRPEQYF

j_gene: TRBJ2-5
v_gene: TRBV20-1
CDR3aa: CSARDGGRAWETQYF

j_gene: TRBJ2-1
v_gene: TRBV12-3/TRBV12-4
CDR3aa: CASSPLSGGYNEQFF

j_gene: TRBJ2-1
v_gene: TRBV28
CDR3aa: CASSSTLTGQFF

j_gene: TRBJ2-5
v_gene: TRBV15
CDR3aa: CATSSGESGAEETQYF

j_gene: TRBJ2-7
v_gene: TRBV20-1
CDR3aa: CSASRLVGYEQYF

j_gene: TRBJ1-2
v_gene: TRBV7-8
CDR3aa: CASSLDARQGIHGYTF

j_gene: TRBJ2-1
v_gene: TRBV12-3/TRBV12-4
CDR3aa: CASRKITGAPADEQFF

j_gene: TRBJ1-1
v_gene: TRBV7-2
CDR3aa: CASSLMGVMNTEAFF

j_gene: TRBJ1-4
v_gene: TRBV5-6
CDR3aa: CASSWAEIYVNEWKLFF

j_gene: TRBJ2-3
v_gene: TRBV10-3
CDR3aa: CAIGAGPRRDTQYF

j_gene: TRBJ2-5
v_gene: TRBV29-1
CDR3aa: CSVGRNPQETQYF

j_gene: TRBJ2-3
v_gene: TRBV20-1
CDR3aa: CSASPPLAGDTQYF

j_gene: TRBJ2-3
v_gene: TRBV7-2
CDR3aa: CASSLGSMRQNALTDTQYF

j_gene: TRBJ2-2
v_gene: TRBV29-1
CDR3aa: CSVAVPPPHTGELFF

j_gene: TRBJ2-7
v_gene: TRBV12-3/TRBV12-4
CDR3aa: CASSRSGSRYEQYF

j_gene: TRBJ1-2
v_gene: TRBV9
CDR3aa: CASSVGQGRDYGYTF

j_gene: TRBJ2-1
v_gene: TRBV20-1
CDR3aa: CSASVLSSYNEQFF

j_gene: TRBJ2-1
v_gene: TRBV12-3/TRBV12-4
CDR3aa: CASSLGPRQEQFF

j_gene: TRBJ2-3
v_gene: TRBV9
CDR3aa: CASSEEGLRYEDTQYF

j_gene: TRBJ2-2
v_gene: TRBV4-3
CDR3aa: CASSQGRSGGTGELFF

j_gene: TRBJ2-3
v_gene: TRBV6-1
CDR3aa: CASSFSGRASMGTDTQYF

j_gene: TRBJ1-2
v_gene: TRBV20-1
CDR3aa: CSVPPGRDGYTF

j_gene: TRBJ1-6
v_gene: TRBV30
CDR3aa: CAWNSLEGKALHF

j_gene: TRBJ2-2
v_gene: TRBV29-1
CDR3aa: CSVARGREAGELFF

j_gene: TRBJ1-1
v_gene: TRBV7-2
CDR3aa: CASSNIFLEGERAFF

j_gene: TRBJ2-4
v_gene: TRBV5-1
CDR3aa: CASSAGGPKNIQYF

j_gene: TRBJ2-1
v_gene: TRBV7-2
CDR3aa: CASSLVWDEKFF

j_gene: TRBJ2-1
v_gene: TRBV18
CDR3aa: CASSTPGQGNEQFF

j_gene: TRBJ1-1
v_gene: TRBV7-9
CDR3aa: CASSLGTGTGGNTEAFF

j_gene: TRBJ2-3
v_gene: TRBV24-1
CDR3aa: CATSDFRDYRKRDTQYF

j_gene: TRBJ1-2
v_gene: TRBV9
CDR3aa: CASSVGEQGFGYTF

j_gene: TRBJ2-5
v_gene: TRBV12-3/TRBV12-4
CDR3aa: CASGTTSGRRETQYF

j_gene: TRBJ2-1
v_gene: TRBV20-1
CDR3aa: CSATPINSGRDEQFF

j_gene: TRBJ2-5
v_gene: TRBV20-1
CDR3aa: CSRRYPGIKQETQYF

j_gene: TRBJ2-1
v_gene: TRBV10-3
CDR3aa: CAISELSSGRAVNEQFF

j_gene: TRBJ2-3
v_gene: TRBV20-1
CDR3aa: CSARARLAGSTDTQYF

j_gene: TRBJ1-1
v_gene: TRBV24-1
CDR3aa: CATSVGGLNTEAFF

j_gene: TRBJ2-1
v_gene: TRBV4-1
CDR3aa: CASSQTGLAGNEQFF

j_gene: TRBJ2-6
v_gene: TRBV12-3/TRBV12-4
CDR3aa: CASSRPVAVGANVLTF

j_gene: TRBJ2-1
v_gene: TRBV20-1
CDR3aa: CSARRDPTEQFF

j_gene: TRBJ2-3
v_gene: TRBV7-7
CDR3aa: CASSPASGRTSTDTQYF

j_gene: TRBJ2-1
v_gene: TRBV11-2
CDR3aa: CASSLDHSERIVF

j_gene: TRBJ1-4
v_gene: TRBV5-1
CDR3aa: CASSGGMAATNEKLFF

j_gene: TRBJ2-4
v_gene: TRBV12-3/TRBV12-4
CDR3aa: CASRRLGAPKNIQYF

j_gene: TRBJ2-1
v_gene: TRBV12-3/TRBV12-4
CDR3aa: CASSSLVTSEGSNEQFF

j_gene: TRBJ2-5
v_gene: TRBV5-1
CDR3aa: CASSGTDIETQYF

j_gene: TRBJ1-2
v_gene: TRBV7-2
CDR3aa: CASSLTPGQLGYTF

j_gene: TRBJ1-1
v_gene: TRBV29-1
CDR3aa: CSVTGASNTEAFF

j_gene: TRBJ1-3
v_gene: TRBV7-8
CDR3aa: CASSRSTGIAGNTIYF

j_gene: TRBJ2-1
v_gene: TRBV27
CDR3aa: CASSSLSGLYNEQFF

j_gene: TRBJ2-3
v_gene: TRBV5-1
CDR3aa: CASSTGLLTSSTDTQYF

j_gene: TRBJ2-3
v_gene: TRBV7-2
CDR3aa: CASSPRGTGGGTDTQYF